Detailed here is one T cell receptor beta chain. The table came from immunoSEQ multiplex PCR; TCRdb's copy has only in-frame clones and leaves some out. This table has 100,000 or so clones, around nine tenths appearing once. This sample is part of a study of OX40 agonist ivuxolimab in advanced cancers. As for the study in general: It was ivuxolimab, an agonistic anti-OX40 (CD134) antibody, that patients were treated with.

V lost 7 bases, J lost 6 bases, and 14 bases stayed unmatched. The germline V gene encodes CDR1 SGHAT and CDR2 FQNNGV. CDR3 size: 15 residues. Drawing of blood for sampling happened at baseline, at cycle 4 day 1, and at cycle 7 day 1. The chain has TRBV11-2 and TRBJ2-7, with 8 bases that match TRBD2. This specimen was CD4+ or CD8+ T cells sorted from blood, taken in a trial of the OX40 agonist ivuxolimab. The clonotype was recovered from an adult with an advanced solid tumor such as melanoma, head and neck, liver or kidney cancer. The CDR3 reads CASTSRAGVLGEQYF. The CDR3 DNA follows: TGTGCCAGCACCTCGAGAGCGGGAGTTTTAGGCGAGCAGTACTTC.